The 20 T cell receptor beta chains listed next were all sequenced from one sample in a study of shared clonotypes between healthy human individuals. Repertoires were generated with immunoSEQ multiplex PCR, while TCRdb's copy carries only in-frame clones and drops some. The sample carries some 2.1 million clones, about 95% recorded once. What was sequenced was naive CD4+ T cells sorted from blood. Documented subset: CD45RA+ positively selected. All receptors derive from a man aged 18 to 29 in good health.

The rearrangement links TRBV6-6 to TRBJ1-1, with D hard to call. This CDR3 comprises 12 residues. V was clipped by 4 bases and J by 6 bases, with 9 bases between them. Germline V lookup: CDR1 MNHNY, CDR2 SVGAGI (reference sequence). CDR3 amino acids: CASSSGPSEAFF. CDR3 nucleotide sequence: TGTGCCAGCAGTTCCGGGCCCTCTGAAGCTTTCTTT.

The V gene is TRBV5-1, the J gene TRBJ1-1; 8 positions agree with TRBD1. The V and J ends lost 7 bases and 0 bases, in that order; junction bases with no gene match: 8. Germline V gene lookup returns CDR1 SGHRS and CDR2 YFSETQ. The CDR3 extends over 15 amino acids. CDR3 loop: CASLLSGGLNTEAFF. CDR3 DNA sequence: TGCGCCAGCCTCCTCTCAGGGGGCCTGAACACTGAAGCTTTCTTT.

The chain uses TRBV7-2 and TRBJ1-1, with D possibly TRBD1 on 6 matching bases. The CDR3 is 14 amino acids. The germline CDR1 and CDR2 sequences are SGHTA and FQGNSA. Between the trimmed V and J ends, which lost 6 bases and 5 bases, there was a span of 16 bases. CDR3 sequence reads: CASRDRRGPTEAFF. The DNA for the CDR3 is TGTGCCAGCAGGGACCGCCGGGGGCCAACTGAAGCTTTCTTT.

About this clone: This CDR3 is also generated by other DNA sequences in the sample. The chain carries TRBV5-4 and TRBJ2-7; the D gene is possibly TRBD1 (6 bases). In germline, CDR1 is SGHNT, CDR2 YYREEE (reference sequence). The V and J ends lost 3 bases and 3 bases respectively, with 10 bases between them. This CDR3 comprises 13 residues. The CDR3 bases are TGTGCCAGCAGCTCCGGGACACGCTACGAGCAGTACTTC. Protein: CASSSGTRYEQYF.

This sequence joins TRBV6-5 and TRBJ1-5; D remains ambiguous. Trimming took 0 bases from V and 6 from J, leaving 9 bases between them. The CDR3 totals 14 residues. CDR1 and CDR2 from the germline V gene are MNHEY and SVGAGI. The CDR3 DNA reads TGTGCCAGCAGTTACTCGAAGGGAATTCAGCCCCAGCATTTT. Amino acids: CASSYSKGIQPQHF.

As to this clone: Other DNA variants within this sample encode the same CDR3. Here the CDR3 reads CASSLQDYEQYF. Written as DNA, the CDR3 is TGTGCCAGCAGCCTACAAGACTACGAGCAGTACTTC. This chain joins TRBV7-9 and TRBJ2-7; D not certain. Trimming pared 5 bases from V and 3 bases from J, leaving 8 bases between. There are 12 residues in the CDR3. Germline V gives CDR1 SEHNR, CDR2 FQNEAQ (reference sequence).

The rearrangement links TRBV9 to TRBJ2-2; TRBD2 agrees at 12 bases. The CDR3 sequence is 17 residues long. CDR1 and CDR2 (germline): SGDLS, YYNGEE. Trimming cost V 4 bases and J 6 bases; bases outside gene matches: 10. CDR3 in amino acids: CASSPTPSGRVPGELFF. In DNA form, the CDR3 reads TGTGCCAGCAGCCCGACTCCTAGCGGGAGGGTCCCCGGGGAGCTGTTTTTT.

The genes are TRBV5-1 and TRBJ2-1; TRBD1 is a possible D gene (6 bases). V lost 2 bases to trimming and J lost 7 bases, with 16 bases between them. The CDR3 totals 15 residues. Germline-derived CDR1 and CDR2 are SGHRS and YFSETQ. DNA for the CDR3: TGCGCCAGCAGCTTACAGGGTGGGGGAATTAATGAGCAGTTCTTC. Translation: CASSLQGGGINEQFF.

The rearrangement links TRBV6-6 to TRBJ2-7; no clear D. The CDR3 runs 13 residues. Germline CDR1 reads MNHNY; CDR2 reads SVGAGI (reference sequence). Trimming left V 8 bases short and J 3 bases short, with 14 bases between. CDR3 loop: CASGFDTVYEQYF. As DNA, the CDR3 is TGTGCCAGCGGTTTTGACACGGTCTACGAGCAGTACTTC.

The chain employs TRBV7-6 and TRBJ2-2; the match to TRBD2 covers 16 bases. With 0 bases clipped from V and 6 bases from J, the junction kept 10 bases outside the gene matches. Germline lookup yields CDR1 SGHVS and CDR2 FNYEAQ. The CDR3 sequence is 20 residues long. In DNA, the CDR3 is TGTGCCAGCAGCTTAGCGATCGGGACTAGCGGGAGGGCCCTCCCCGGGGAGCTGTTTTTT. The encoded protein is CASSLAIGTSGRALPGELFF.

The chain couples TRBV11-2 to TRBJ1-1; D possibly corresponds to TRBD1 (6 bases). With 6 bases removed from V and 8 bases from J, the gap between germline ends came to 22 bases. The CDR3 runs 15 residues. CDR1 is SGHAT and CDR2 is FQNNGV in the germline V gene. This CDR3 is CASSPVLGGRQEAFF. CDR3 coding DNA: TGTGCCAGCAGTCCGGTGTTGGGGGGGCGGCAGGAAGCTTTCTTT.

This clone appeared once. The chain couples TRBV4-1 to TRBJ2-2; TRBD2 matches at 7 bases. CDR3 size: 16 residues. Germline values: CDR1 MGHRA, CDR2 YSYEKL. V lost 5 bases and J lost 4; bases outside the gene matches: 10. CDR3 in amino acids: CASSVYGGVITGELFF. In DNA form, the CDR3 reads TGCGCCAGCAGCGTATATGGGGGGGTAATCACCGGGGAGCTGTTTTTT.

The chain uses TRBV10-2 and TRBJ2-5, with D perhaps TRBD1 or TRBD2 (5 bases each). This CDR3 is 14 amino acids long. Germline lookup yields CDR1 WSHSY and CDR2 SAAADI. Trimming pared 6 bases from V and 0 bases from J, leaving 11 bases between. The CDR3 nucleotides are TGCGCCAGCAGCGCTTGGGGGTACCAAGAGACCCAGTACTTC. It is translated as CASSAWGYQETQYF.

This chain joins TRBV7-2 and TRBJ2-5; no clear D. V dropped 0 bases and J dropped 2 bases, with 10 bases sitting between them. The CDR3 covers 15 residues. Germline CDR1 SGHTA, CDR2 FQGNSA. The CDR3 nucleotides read TGTGCCAGCAGCTTAGCGGGCTACCGACAAGAGACCCAGTACTTC. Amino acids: CASSLAGYRQETQYF.

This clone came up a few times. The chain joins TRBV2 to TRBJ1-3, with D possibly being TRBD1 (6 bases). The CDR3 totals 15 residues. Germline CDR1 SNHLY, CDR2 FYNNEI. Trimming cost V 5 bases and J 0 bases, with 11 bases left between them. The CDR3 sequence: CASSPGTSSGNTIYF. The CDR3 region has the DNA TGTGCCAGCAGTCCCGGGACAAGCTCTGGAAACACCATATATTTT.

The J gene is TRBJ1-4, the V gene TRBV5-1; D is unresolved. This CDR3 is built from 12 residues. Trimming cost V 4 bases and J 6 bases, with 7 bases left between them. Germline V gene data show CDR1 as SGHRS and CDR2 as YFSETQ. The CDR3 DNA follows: TGCGCCAGCAGCGGACTCGATGAAAAACTGTTTTTT. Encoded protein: CASSGLDEKLFF.

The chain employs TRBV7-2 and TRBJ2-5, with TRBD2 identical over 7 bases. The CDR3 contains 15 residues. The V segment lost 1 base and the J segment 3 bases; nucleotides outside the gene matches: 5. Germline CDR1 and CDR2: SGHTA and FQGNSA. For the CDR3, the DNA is TGTGCCAGCAGCTTAGACGGCGGGGGTAAAGAGACCCAGTACTTC. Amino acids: CASSLDGGGKETQYF.

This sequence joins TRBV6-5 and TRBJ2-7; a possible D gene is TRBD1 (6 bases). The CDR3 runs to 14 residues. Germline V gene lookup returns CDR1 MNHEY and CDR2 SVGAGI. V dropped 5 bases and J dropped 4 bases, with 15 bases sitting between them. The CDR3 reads CASSRGQGKYEQYF. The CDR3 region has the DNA TGTGCCAGCAGTAGGGGACAAGGGAAATACGAGCAGTACTTC.

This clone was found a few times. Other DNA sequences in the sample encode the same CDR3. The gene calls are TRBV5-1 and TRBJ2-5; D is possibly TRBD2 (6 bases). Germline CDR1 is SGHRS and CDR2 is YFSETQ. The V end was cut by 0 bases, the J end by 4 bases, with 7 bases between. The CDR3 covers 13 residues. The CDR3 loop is CASSLAGGETQYF. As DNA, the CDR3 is TGCGCCAGCAGCTTGGCCGGGGGAGAGACCCAGTACTTC.

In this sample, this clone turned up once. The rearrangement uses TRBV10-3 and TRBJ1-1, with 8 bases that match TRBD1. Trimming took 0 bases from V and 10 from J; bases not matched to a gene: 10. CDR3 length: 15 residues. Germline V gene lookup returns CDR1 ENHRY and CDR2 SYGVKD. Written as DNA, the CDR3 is TGTGCCATCAGTGAGTCTGCAGGGGGCGCGTTTCGAGCTTTCTTT. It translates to CAISESAGGAFRAFF.